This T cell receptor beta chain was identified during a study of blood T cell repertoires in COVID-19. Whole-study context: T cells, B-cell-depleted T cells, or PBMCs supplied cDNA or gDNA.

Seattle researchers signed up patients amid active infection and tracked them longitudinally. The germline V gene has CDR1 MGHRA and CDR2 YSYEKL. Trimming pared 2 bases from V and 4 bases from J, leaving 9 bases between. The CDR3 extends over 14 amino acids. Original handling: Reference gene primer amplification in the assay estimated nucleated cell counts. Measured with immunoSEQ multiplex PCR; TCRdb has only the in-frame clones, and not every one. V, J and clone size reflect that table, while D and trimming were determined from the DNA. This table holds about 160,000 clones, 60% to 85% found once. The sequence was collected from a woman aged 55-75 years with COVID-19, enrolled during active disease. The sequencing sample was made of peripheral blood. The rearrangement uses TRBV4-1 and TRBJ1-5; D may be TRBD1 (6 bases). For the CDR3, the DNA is TGCGCCAGCAGCCAATGGACAGCTAATCAGCCCCAGCATTTT. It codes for CASSQWTANQPQHF.